These 22 T cell receptor beta chains were sequenced from one sample in a study of cytomegalovirus exposure and HLA in healthy donors. Researchers ran the PCR with 60 Vbeta and 13 Jbeta primers. Clones were sequenced by immunoSEQ multiplex PCR, and TCRdb holds only the in-frame ones, with some missing. There are 65,000 to 80,000 clones in the sample; approximately 74% occur only once, and over 8% lies in the top ten. Source material: PBMCs. The receptor set was obtained from a man aged 40-50 years in good health and CMV-seropositive.

V is TRBV14 and J is TRBJ1-4, with D maybe TRBD1 (6 bases). The CDR3 consists of 15 residues. Germline CDR1 is SGHDN and CDR2 is FVKESK. V was trimmed by 6 bases and J by 11 bases, leaving 22 bases between them. The CDR3 nucleotides read TGTGCCAGCAGTAAATCCGGGACAATAGGGCAGAAACTGTTTTTT. It codes for CASSKSGTIGQKLFF.

CDR3 sequence: CASSESAVGTQYF. The CDR3 DNA is TGCGCCAGCAGTGAAAGCGCGGTGGGGACCCAGTACTTC. V gene TRBV10-1 combines with J gene TRBJ2-5; unclear D gene. The V end was cut by 3 bases, the J end by 7 bases, with 12 bases between. Germline V CDR1 and CDR2: WNHNN, SYGVQD (reference sequence). This CDR3 is built from 13 residues.

The CDR3 nucleotides are TGTGCCAGCAGTGACATGGGGGCCATACCCACCTACGAGCAGTACTTC. It codes for CASSDMGAIPTYEQYF. The rearrangement links TRBV6-1 to TRBJ2-7, with a possible D match to TRBD1 (6 bases). Germline-derived CDR1 and CDR2 are MNHNS and SASEGT. The CDR3 contains 16 residues. Trimming shortened V by 3 bases and J by 2 bases, and 17 bases separated the two germline ends.

This sequence joins TRBV29-1 and TRBJ2-3; D is ambiguous. Trimming cost V 0 bases and J 7 bases, with 17 bases left between them. Germline CDR1 reads SQVTM; CDR2 reads ANQGSEA. The CDR3 is 15 amino acids. CDR3 sequence: CSVEDVIEAANTQYF. In nucleotides, the CDR3 is TGCAGCGTTGAAGATGTCATTGAAGCAGCGAATACGCAGTATTTT.

This clone was detected once. Written as DNA, the CDR3 is TGTGCCAGTAGTTCCGGGGGCTATGGCTACACCTTC. Protein product: CASSSGGYGYTF. The J gene is TRBJ1-2, the V gene TRBV19; TRBD1 might be the D (5 bases). Between the trimmed V and J ends, which lost 5 bases and 4 bases, there was a span of 8 bases. The CDR3 is 12 residues long. Germline CDR1 LNHDA, CDR2 SQIVND (reference sequence).

This clone appeared a single time. The chain has TRBV2 and TRBJ2-1; 7 nucleotides line up with TRBD1. The CDR3 is 12 amino acids. CDR1 and CDR2 (germline): SNHLY, FYNNEI. Trimming at V came to 6 bases and at J to 6 bases, leaving 2 bases not matched to a gene. CDR3 region: CASRGDSNEQFF. The CDR3 DNA sequence: TGTGCCAGCAGGGGGGACAGCAATGAGCAGTTCTTC.

This sequence joins TRBV10-3 and TRBJ2-2; 11 positions match TRBD2. CDR1 is ENHRY and CDR2 is SYGVKD in the germline V gene. CDR3 length equals 17 residues. Trimming cost V 4 bases and J 16 bases; bases outside gene matches: 20. CDR3 in DNA: TGTGCCATCAGTGTGACTAGCGGGGCCCCGAGCCCGGAAGAGACGTTTTTT. It yields the protein CAISVTSGAPSPEETFF.

This chain uses TRBV7-7 with TRBJ1-2, with D possibly TRBD1 on 5 matching bases. From germline, CDR1 is SSHAT and CDR2 FNYEAQ (reference sequence). The CDR3 contains 13 residues. V lost 5 bases and J 4 bases, leaving 11 bases between the germline ends. CDR3 region: CASSRGQTYGYTF. In nucleotides, the CDR3 is TGTGCCAGCAGCAGGGGCCAGACCTATGGCTACACCTTC.

On this clone itself: No DNA is shown, since the ends of the CDR3 on it are uncertain; the CDR3 is the one TCRdb lists. This chain joins TRBV12-2 and TRBJ1-4. TRBV12-2 is a known pseudogene. The CDR3 is 16 amino acids long, termini counted. The CDR3: CASRLFAPGWTKNCFF.

Worth noting for this clone: The junction does not match germline at one end; this may be a read error. The genes are TRBV29-1 and TRBJ2-6; TRBD2 might be the D (7 bases). CDR1 SQVTM and CDR2 ANQGSEA come from the germline V gene. The CDR3 length is 14 residues. The CDR3: CSVEGGGGANVLTF. CDR3 DNA: TGCAGCGTGGAAGGGGGGGGTGGGGCCAACGTCCTGACTTTC.

This chain connects TRBV29-1 to TRBJ2-5; D perhaps matches TRBD1 (7 bases). Germline CDR1 SQVTM, CDR2 ANQGSEA. Trimming removed 4 bases from V and 5 bases from J, with 20 bases in between. The CDR3 totals 15 residues. This CDR3 reads CSVAKTGVGRETQYF. The CDR3 nucleotides are TGCAGCGTTGCTAAAACAGGGGTTGGGAGGGAGACCCAGTACTTC. The full variable domain, in which reference TRBV29-1 and TRBJ2-5 provide the parts outside the CDR3, is SAVISQKPSRDICQRGTSLTIQCQVDSQVTMMFWYRQQPGQSLTLIATANQGSEATYESGFVIDKFPISRPNLTFSTLTVSNMSPEDSSIYLCSVAKTGVGRETQYFGPGTRLLVL.

This clone was detected only a few times. CDR3 amino acids: CASSAGGARETQYF. The CDR3 DNA sequence: TGTGCCAGCAGTGCCGGGGGTGCCCGGGAGACCCAGTACTTC. The rearrangement links TRBV25-1 to TRBJ2-5; weak D call: TRBD2 (6 bases). This CDR3 has 14 amino acids. Trimming pared 4 bases from V and 5 bases from J, leaving 14 bases between. Germline lookup yields CDR1 MGHDK and CDR2 SYGVNS.

This clone was counted only a few times. One end of the junction varies from germline; a read error may be responsible. This chain uses TRBV5-1 with TRBJ2-7; the D gene is possibly TRBD2 (5 bases). This CDR3 is built from 13 residues. From germline, CDR1 is SGHRS and CDR2 YFSETQ. DNA for the CDR3: TGCGCCAGCAGCTTAGGACTCTATAGCCCGCCCCCTTTC. This translates into CASSLGLYSPPPF.

The chain has TRBV4-1 and TRBJ2-7, with 8 bases that match TRBD2. This CDR3 has 14 residues. Germline V gene sequence: CDR1 MGHRA, CDR2 YSYEKL. V lost 5 bases, J lost 4 bases, and 7 bases stayed unmatched. DNA of the CDR3: TGCGCCAGCAGCAAAGCACTAGCGGCATACGAGCAGTACTTC. It yields the protein CASSKALAAYEQYF.

The rearrangement joins TRBV27 to TRBJ1-1; TRBD1 agrees at 8 bases. This CDR3 is 14 amino acids long. Germline CDR1 is MNHEY and CDR2 is SMNVEV (reference sequence). V was clipped by 5 bases and J by 5 bases; unmatched bases: 7. The CDR3 is CASSNRGTGTEAFF. CDR3 sequence (DNA): TGTGCCAGCAGTAACAGGGGGACCGGGACTGAAGCTTTCTTT.

This sequence joins TRBV7-2 and TRBJ2-7; 13 bases fit TRBD2. Germline V lookup: CDR1 SGHTA, CDR2 FQGNSA. V shed 5 bases and J 7 bases; nucleotides not matched to a gene: 5. There are 14 residues in the CDR3. As DNA, the CDR3 is TGTGCCAGCAGCCCCGGACTAGCGGGGGAGGAGCAGTACTTC. Its translation: CASSPGLAGEEQYF. The full variable domain, with the rest looked up from reference TRBV7-2 and TRBJ2-7, is GAGVSQSPSNKVTEKGKDVELRCDPISGHTALYWYRQSLGQGLEFLIYFQGNSAPDKSGLPSDRFSAERTGGSVSTLTIQRTQQEDSAVYLCASSPGLAGEEQYFGPGTRLTVT.

In its sample, this clone was seen a few times. The V gene is TRBV19, the J gene TRBJ1-4; possibly TRBD1 for D (5 bases). The CDR3 is 15 residues long. V was trimmed by 6 bases and J by 7 bases, leaving 18 bases between them. Germline CDR1 reads LNHDA; CDR2 reads SQIVND (reference sequence). The CDR3 DNA reads TGTGCCAGTAGGACCGACGGGGGGGTCCGTGAAAAACTGTTTTTT. As protein: CASRTDGGVREKLFF.

This clone was recorded a few times. The CDR3 loop reads CASRPQGGNQPQHF. DNA for the CDR3: TGTGCCAGCAGGCCACAGGGGGGCAATCAGCCCCAGCATTTT. V is TRBV2 and J is TRBJ1-5; the match to TRBD1 covers 8 bases. The CDR3 covers 14 residues. Trimming took 6 bases from V and 2 from J; bases not matched to a gene: 3. Per germline, CDR1 SNHLY and CDR2 FYNNEI.

This rearrangement joins TRBV29-1 to TRBJ1-2; TRBD1 might be the D (6 bases). The CDR3 has 14 residues. Trimming took 6 bases from V and 0 from J, leaving 14 bases between them. The germline CDR1 and CDR2 sequences are SQVTM and ANQGSEA. CDR3 protein: CSVVDRSPNYGYTF. CDR3 sequence (DNA): TGCAGCGTGGTTGACAGGTCTCCTAACTATGGCTACACCTTC.

This rearrangement joins TRBV7-9 to TRBJ1-1, with a tentative D call TRBD1 (5 bases). The CDR3 runs to 14 residues. In germline, CDR1 is SEHNR, CDR2 FQNEAQ (reference sequence). V was shortened by 2 bases and J by 4 bases, with 11 bases between the two germline ends. This chain's CDR3 is CASSLSHRPTEAFF. Written as DNA, the CDR3 is TGTGCCAGCAGCTTATCCCACAGGCCCACTGAAGCTTTCTTT.

This chain's CDR3 is CASRTGLDYGYTF. For the CDR3, the DNA is TGTGCCAGCAGGACAGGGCTAGACTATGGCTACACCTTC. This chain joins TRBV6-1 and TRBJ1-2; 7 bases match TRBD1. This CDR3 region has 13 residues. V dropped 6 bases and J dropped 3; count of bases not matched to a gene: 4. Germline assignment: CDR1 MNHNS and CDR2 SASEGT.

The chain uses TRBV7-2 and TRBJ2-7, with D possibly TRBD1 on 6 matching bases. CDR1 and CDR2 from the germline V gene are SGHTA and FQGNSA. The CDR3 totals 16 residues. Trimming removed 1 base from V and 7 bases from J, with 20 bases in between. The CDR3, as DNA: TGTGCCAGCAGCTTAGGACTACCCAGGGGTGGCGGAGAGCAGTACTTC. It is translated as CASSLGLPRGGGEQYF.